A single sample gave rise to the 21 T cell receptor beta chains below, sequenced in a study of early T cells in non-severe SARS-CoV-2 infection. From the 5' RACE reads, TCRdb called clonotypes with MiXCR, one entry per CDR3 protein. The repertoire holds roughly 100,000 distinct CDR3 sequences, with approximately 12% as singletons. This sample comprised whole blood, obtained at baseline. These receptors were obtained from an adult who was a healthcare worker with PCR-confirmed SARS-CoV-2 infection or an uninfected control (not recorded which).

This clonotype was counted at least ten times. V is TRBV20-1 and J is TRBJ2-7, with 10 bases matching TRBD2. Germline lookup yields CDR1 DFQATT and CDR2 SNEGSKA (reference sequence). This CDR3 is built from 14 residues. J lost 6 bases, V lost 4 bases, and 9 bases had no gene match. The CDR3 protein is CSAKSGTSVFEQYF. CDR3 DNA: TGCAGTGCTAAGAGCGGGACTAGCGTTTTCGAGCAGTACTTC.

The CDR3 spells CASSLDTGGSGNTIYF. The DNA of the CDR3 is TGCGCCAGCAGCTTGGATACAGGGGGATCTGGAAACACCATATATTTT. The chain employs TRBV5-1 and TRBJ1-3; 8 nucleotides match TRBD1. The V gene's germline CDR1 is SGHRS and CDR2 YFSETQ. The CDR3 extends over 16 amino acids. V was pared by 0 bases and J by 1 base, with 3 bases of the junction left unmatched.

V and J are TRBV20-1 and TRBJ2-7; D unclear. V was cut by 0 bases and J by 2 bases, with 14 bases left in between. Looked up from germline, CDR1 is DFQATT and CDR2 is SNEGSKA (reference sequence). The CDR3 loop spans 15 amino acids. CDR3 in amino acids: CSARDISGTPYEQYF. The CDR3 DNA is TGCAGTGCTAGAGATATATCGGGCACCCCCTACGAGCAGTACTTC.

This clonotype was counted many times. The chain has TRBV29-1 and TRBJ2-3; D is undetermined. Germline loops: CDR1 SQVTM, CDR2 ANQGSEA. Trimming stripped 3 bases from V and 6 bases from J, with 10 bases between. CDR3 length equals 12 residues. DNA of the CDR3: TGCAGCGTTGAGAGTCCCGGGGATACGCAGTATTTT. It translates to CSVESPGDTQYF.

This clonotype was seen only a few times. V gene TRBV7-9 combines with J gene TRBJ1-5; D call uncertain. The CDR3 loop spans 12 amino acids. Per germline, CDR1 SEHNR and CDR2 FQNEAQ (reference sequence). The V end lost 5 bases, the J end lost 5 bases, and 7 bases lay between the germline ends. The CDR3 region has the DNA TGTGCCAGCAGCGTATCAGATCAGCCCCAGCATTTT. Amino acids: CASSVSDQPQHF.

This sequence joins TRBV18 and TRBJ2-1; no reliable D call. The CDR3 has 12 residues. The germline V gene encodes CDR1 KGHSH and CDR2 LQKENI. V lost 3 bases, J lost 7 bases, and 7 bases lay in between. The CDR3 bases are TGTGCCAGCTCACCGACTGCAAATGAGCAGTTCTTC. Protein product: CASSPTANEQFF.

The J gene is TRBJ1-1, the V gene TRBV27; D is unresolved. Trimming took off 3 bases at V and 2 bases at J, with 19 bases between the two ends. Germline loops: CDR1 MNHEY, CDR2 SMNVEV (reference sequence). The length of the CDR3 is 17 residues. This CDR3 is CASSFQGRNPTNTEAFF. CDR3 nucleotide sequence: TGTGCCAGCAGTTTCCAAGGACGGAATCCCACAAACACTGAAGCTTTCTTT.

This clonotype was observed at least ten times. The gene calls are TRBV30 and TRBJ2-7, with D possibly matching TRBD2 (7 bases). Trimming took 8 bases from V and 3 from J, leaving 17 bases between them. This CDR3 comprises 13 residues. CDR1 GTSNPN and CDR2 SVGIG come from the germline V gene (reference sequence). CDR3 loop: CAHQGGGDYEQYF. CDR3 DNA: TGTGCCCACCAAGGGGGGGGGGACTACGAGCAGTACTTC.

In this sample, this clonotype turned up a few times. The chain joins TRBV12-3 or TRBV12-4 to TRBJ2-7; perhaps TRBD1 as D (6 bases). With 6 bases removed from V and 1 base from J, the gap between germline ends came to 13 bases. CDR3 length: 14 residues. The CDR3, as DNA: TGTGCCAGCAGCTACCGGGACACTTCCTACGAGCAGTACTTC. It translates to CASSYRDTSYEQYF.

This clonotype was counted between two and nine times. The genes are TRBV5-4 and TRBJ2-2; D ambiguous. V lost 0 bases to trimming and J lost 2 bases, with 5 bases between them. The CDR3 runs 14 residues. CDR1 and CDR2 from the germline V gene are SGHNT and YYREEE (reference sequence). The CDR3 coding sequence is TGTGCCAGCAGCTTGGAGCATAACACCGGGGAGCTGTTTTTT. Amino acid sequence: CASSLEHNTGELFF.

The rearrangement links TRBV5-1 to TRBJ2-5; TRBD1 matches at 8 bases. Trimming at V came to 4 bases and at J to 5 bases, leaving 13 bases not matched to a gene. CDR1 and CDR2 from the germline V gene are SGHRS and YFSETQ. The CDR3 contains 16 residues. The CDR3 coding sequence is TGCGCCAGCAGCCCCCAAGGGACAGGCGGCGTGGAGACCCAGTACTTC. Translated: CASSPQGTGGVETQYF.

V is TRBV7-9 and J is TRBJ2-2, with TRBD2 matching over 10 bases. With 10 bases clipped from V and 5 bases from J, the junction kept 4 bases outside the gene matches. CDR1 and CDR2 (germline): SEHNR, FQNEAQ (reference sequence). CDR3 length equals 13 residues. The CDR3 is CATSSGRTGELFF. The CDR3 DNA is TGTGCCACCTCTAGCGGGAGAACCGGGGAGCTGTTTTTT. The variable domain in full, with the rest retrieved from reference TRBV7-9 and TRBJ2-2, is DTGVSQNPRHKITKRGQNVTFRCDPISEHNRLYWYRQTLGQGPEFLTYFQNEAQLEKSRLLSDRFSAERPKGSFSTLEIQRTEQGDSAMYLCATSSGRTGELFFGEGSRLTVL.

This clonotype showed up many times. CDR3 in amino acids: CASSARRQGVYEQYF. CDR3 in DNA: TGTGCCAGCAGCGCCCGGCGACAGGGGGTCTACGAGCAGTACTTC. V gene TRBV3-1 combines with J gene TRBJ2-7; TRBD1 aligns across 9 bases. The CDR3 totals 15 residues. Germline CDR1 is LGHDT and CDR2 is YNNKEL (reference sequence). Trimming cost V 5 bases and J 3 bases; bases outside gene matches: 8.

The chain carries TRBV28 and TRBJ2-3, with TRBD2 matching over 7 bases. Per the germline V gene, CDR1 is MDHEN and CDR2 is SYDVKM. The CDR3 is made up of 14 amino acids. Trimming took 7 bases from V and 3 from J; bases not matched to a gene: 7. CDR3 bases: TGTGCCAGCATGAAGGGGAGGGAAACAGATACGCAGTATTTT. Translation gives CASMKGRETDTQYF.

This clonotype was recorded only once. The gene calls are TRBV29-1 and TRBJ2-3; 10 bases match TRBD2. The CDR3 loop spans 14 amino acids. Germline lookup yields CDR1 SQVTM and CDR2 ANQGSEA. Trimming took 6 bases from V and 4 from J; bases not matched to a gene: 7. CDR3 in amino acids: CSVPVAGGPDTQYF. The CDR3 nucleotides read TGCAGCGTCCCGGTAGCGGGGGGCCCAGATACGCAGTATTTT.

The V call is TRBV19, the J call TRBJ2-3, with TRBD1 matching over 7 bases. The germline V gene encodes CDR1 LNHDA and CDR2 SQIVND (reference sequence). The CDR3 is 14 residues long. The V segment lost 4 bases and the J segment 0 bases; nucleotides outside the gene matches: 1. In DNA, the CDR3 is TGTGCCAGTAGTAGGACAGGAAGCACAGATACGCAGTATTTT. Amino acids: CASSRTGSTDTQYF. The full variable domain, completed using reference TRBV19 and TRBJ2-3, is DGGITQSPKYLFRKEGQNVTLSCEQNLNHDAMYWYRQDPGQGLRLIYYSQIVNDFQKGDIAEGYSVSREKKESFPLTVTSAQKNPTAFYLCASSRTGSTDTQYFGPGTRLTVL.

The chain is built from TRBV10-3 and TRBJ1-6; perhaps TRBD1 as D (6 bases). Germline assignment: CDR1 ENHRY and CDR2 SYGVKD. Trimming shortened V by 2 bases and J by 9 bases, and 17 bases separated the two germline ends. This CDR3 spans 16 amino acids. The CDR3 region is CAISERQVQGGSPLHF. The CDR3 bases are TGTGCCATCAGTGAGCGCCAAGTCCAAGGGGGTTCACCCCTCCACTTT.

This clonotype has more than one count but fewer than ten. The V call is TRBV6-4, the J call TRBJ1-1; 7 bases line up with TRBD1. Germline trimming cut 6 bases from V and 10 bases from J; bases unmatched to any gene: 11. The CDR3 sequence is 13 residues long. The germline V gene encodes CDR1 MRHNA and CDR2 SNTAGT. CDR3 residues: CASRRDSQGLAFF. The CDR3 bases are TGTGCCAGCAGAAGGGACAGCCAAGGGTTAGCTTTCTTT.

In this sample, this clonotype turned up a few times. The chain couples TRBV18 to TRBJ2-7; D is undetermined. V was pared by 2 bases and J by 3 bases, with 11 bases between. This CDR3 spans 14 amino acids. Germline V gene data show CDR1 as KGHSH and CDR2 as LQKENI. This CDR3 is CASSPSQRGYEQYF. The CDR3 nucleotides are TGTGCCAGCTCACCAAGTCAGCGAGGCTACGAGCAGTACTTC.

The chain employs TRBV5-4 and TRBJ2-1, with a weak D call TRBD2 (6 bases). Germline assignment: CDR1 SGHNT and CDR2 YYREEE (reference sequence). V was shortened by 3 bases and J by 4 bases, with 11 bases between the two germline ends. CDR3 length: 14 residues. The CDR3 sequence is CASSSPGEYNEQFF. In DNA, the CDR3 is TGTGCCAGCAGCTCCCCGGGAGAGTACAATGAGCAGTTCTTC.

Many counts were recorded for this clonotype. The rearrangement joins TRBV11-2 to TRBJ2-1; unclear D gene. This CDR3 has 14 amino acids. Germline V CDR1 and CDR2: SGHAT, FQNNGV. Trimming took off 1 base at V and 4 bases at J, with 8 bases between the two ends. The CDR3 DNA reads TGTGCCAGCAGCTTAGCCGACCGTTACAATGAGCAGTTCTTC. Protein: CASSLADRYNEQFF. The complete variable domain, with remaining parts taken from reference TRBV11-2 and TRBJ2-1, reads EAGVAQSPRYKIIEKRQSVAFWCNPISGHATLYWYQQILGQGPKLLIQFQNNGVVDDSQLPKDRFSAERLKGVDSTLKIQPAKLEDSAVYLCASSLADRYNEQFFGPGTRLTVL.